The 14 T cell receptor beta chains in this list originate from one sample, sequenced in a study of graft-versus-host responses after intestinal transplantation. Data came from immunoSEQ multiplex PCR; TCRdb stores just in-frame clones and leaves some out. This sample has around 26,000 clones; approximately 93% occur once, and the top ten carry roughly 0.5%. The starting material was PBMCs, obtained 156 days after intestinal transplant. All receptors derive from a human patient who received an intestinal transplant, so some T cells may come from the graft donor.

The chain employs TRBV5-6 and TRBJ2-5; D remains ambiguous. The DNA matches TRBJ2-7 better at its end, which makes the J call doubtful. CDR1 and CDR2 (germline): SGHDT, YYEEEE. The CDR3 is 12 amino acids. The CDR3 nucleotides are TGTGCCAGCAGCTTGGCTCTTTCCGAGCAGTACTTC. Translation: CASSLALSEQYF.

The chain recombines TRBV19 with TRBJ1-1; unclear D gene. The CDR3 has 14 amino acids. With 0 bases removed from V and 0 bases from J, the gap between germline ends came to 5 bases. From germline, CDR1 is LNHDA and CDR2 SQIVND (reference sequence). The CDR3 reads CASSIDSLNTEAFF. The CDR3 nucleotides are TGTGCCAGTAGTATAGACAGCCTGAACACTGAAGCTTTCTTT. Full variable domain (outside the CDR3, taken from reference TRBV19 and TRBJ1-1): DGGITQSPKYLFRKEGQNVTLSCEQNLNHDAMYWYRQDPGQGLRLIYYSQIVNDFQKGDIAEGYSVSREKKESFPLTVTSAQKNPTAFYLCASSIDSLNTEAFFGQGTRLTVV.

This clone was picked up one time. V gene TRBV7-2 combines with J gene TRBJ2-7, with 10 bases fitting TRBD1. CDR1 and CDR2 from the germline V gene are SGHTA and FQGNSA. The CDR3 consists of 13 residues. V lost 10 bases to trimming and J lost 1 base; unmatched junction nucleotides: 4. This CDR3 reads CATGTGASYEQYF. The CDR3 bases are TGTGCCACTGGGACAGGGGCGTCCTACGAGCAGTACTTC.

Points on this clone: At one of its ends the junction is not consistent with the germline gene, which may arise from a read error. The rearrangement links TRBV30 to TRBJ2-5; D not resolved. Germline CDR1 reads GTSNPN; CDR2 reads SVGIG (reference sequence). The CDR3 totals 11 residues. CDR3 protein: CAWRRSGILNF. Written as DNA, the CDR3 is TGTGCCTGGAGGCGGAGTGGGATATTAAACTTC.

This chain joins TRBV4-1 and TRBJ1-2, with a tentative D call TRBD1 (6 bases). Germline V gene sequence: CDR1 MGHRA, CDR2 YSYEKL. This CDR3 comprises 16 residues. V dropped 4 bases and J dropped 0 bases, with 15 bases sitting between them. The DNA for the CDR3 is TGCGCCAGCAGCCCTACCGGGACAAAAACTAACTATGGCTACACCTTC. Protein sequence: CASSPTGTKTNYGYTF.

J is TRBJ2-1 and V is TRBV6-5, with TRBD2 identical over 11 bases. The CDR3 has 15 residues. CDR1 MNHEY and CDR2 SVGAGI come from the germline V gene. Trimming at V came to 4 bases and at J to 4 bases, leaving 3 bases not matched to a gene. The CDR3 nucleotides are TGTGCCAGCAGTTCGGGACTAGCGGATTACAATGAGCAGTTCTTC. Protein product: CASSSGLADYNEQFF.

The V and J genes are TRBV6-1 and TRBJ1-2; TRBD1 is a possible D gene (6 bases). Per the germline V gene, CDR1 is MNHNS and CDR2 is SASEGT. Trimming left V 10 bases short and J 4 bases short, with 10 bases between. This CDR3 is 11 amino acids long. CDR3 loop: CATRDIYGYTF. The CDR3 DNA sequence: TGTGCCACCAGGGACATCTATGGCTACACCTTC.

The chain recombines TRBV27 with TRBJ2-7; TRBD2 agrees at 11 bases. The CDR3 has 15 amino acids. The J segment lost 2 bases and the V segment lost 3 bases, leaving 3 bases of the junction unmatched. Germline-derived CDR1 and CDR2 are MNHEY and SMNVEV (reference sequence). This CDR3 is CASSFGTSGTYEQYF. The CDR3 DNA sequence: TGTGCCAGCAGTTTCGGGACTAGCGGAACCTACGAGCAGTACTTC.

This clone was counted a single time. The rearrangement joins TRBV11-3 to TRBJ1-6; TRBD1 might be the D (5 bases). Germline V gene sequence: CDR1 SGHNT, CDR2 YENEEA. Trimming pared 6 bases from V and 7 bases from J, leaving 22 bases between. The CDR3 runs 17 residues. The DNA of the CDR3 is TGTGCCAGCAGAACCCGCGGAGACAGAGTTGGGAATTCACCCCTCCACTTT. It is translated as CASRTRGDRVGNSPLHF.

The chain carries TRBV19 and TRBJ2-1, with TRBD2 matching over 10 bases. Trimming at V came to 5 bases and at J to 8 bases, leaving 6 bases not matched to a gene. This CDR3 is 14 amino acids long. Germline V CDR1 and CDR2: LNHDA, SQIVND (reference sequence). CDR3 residues: CASSPGTSEYEQFF. The CDR3 DNA sequence: TGTGCCAGTAGTCCAGGGACTAGCGAGTATGAGCAGTTCTTC.

The rearrangement links TRBV10-3 to TRBJ1-1; possibly TRBD1 for D (6 bases). This CDR3 comprises 17 residues. The V gene's germline CDR1 is ENHRY and CDR2 SYGVKD. V was clipped by 0 bases and J by 2 bases, with 16 bases between them. CDR3 region: CAISESWLWGQNTEAFF. The CDR3 bases are TGTGCCATCAGTGAGTCTTGGCTTTGGGGACAAAACACTGAAGCTTTCTTT.

This chain links TRBV5-4 with TRBJ1-1; 11 bases map to TRBD1. The CDR3 loop spans 14 amino acids. Trimming cost V 3 bases and J 7 bases; bases outside gene matches: 5. The germline V gene encodes CDR1 SGHNT and CDR2 YYREEE (reference sequence). CDR3 amino acids: CASSWGTGGFEAFF. CDR3 bases: TGTGCCAGCAGCTGGGGGACAGGGGGATTTGAAGCTTTCTTT.

The chain combines TRBV2 with TRBJ2-5, with D perhaps assigned TRBD1 or TRBD2 (6 bases each). This CDR3 comprises 21 residues. CDR1 is SNHLY and CDR2 is FYNNEI in the germline V gene. V was shortened by 7 bases and J by 6 bases, with 39 bases between the two germline ends. The DNA for the CDR3 is TGTGCCAGCATTTTCGTTGCGGGACACCCGGGGGTGGAGGGCCCGCGAAAGACCCAGTACTTC. Amino acid sequence: CASIFVAGHPGVEGPRKTQYF.

The chain employs TRBV28 and TRBJ2-1; 10 nucleotides match TRBD2. The V and J ends lost 2 bases and 1 base, in that order; junction bases with no gene match: 5. The CDR3 extends over 17 amino acids. CDR1 is MDHEN, CDR2 SYDVKM, per germline. In nucleotides, the CDR3 is TGTGCCAGCAGTTTACTAGCGGGAGTCGAATCCTACAATGAGCAGTTCTTC. This gives the protein CASSLLAGVESYNEQFF.